This record covers a single TCR beta chain. What it binds is not known. This entry belongs to a study of cytomegalovirus exposure and HLA in healthy donors. Both 60 Vbeta primers and 13 Jbeta primers went into the PCR. Clones were sequenced by immunoSEQ multiplex PCR, and TCRdb holds only the in-frame ones, with some missing. The data show about 150,000 clones, about 74% seen once. Broader study findings: On later analysis, the bulk of CMV-associated TCR beta chains appeared to be HLA-restricted. Many donors carried some public TCRs, although rarity characterized most TCR sequences. The authors enumerated around 150 TCR beta chains as linked to cytomegalovirus.

J gave up 4 bases and V 3 bases, and 7 bases lay outside the gene matches. This CDR3 comprises 16 residues. CDR1 is SGHKS, CDR2 YYEKEE, per germline (reference sequence). This sequence originates from a male donor in good health and CMV-seronegative. Source material: PBMCs. The J gene is TRBJ2-2, the V gene TRBV5-5; 9 bases match TRBD1. In DNA form, the CDR3 reads TGTGCCAGCAGCTCACAGGGGGCGCGTGGCACCGGGGAGCTGTTTTTT. It encodes CASSSQGARGTGELFF.